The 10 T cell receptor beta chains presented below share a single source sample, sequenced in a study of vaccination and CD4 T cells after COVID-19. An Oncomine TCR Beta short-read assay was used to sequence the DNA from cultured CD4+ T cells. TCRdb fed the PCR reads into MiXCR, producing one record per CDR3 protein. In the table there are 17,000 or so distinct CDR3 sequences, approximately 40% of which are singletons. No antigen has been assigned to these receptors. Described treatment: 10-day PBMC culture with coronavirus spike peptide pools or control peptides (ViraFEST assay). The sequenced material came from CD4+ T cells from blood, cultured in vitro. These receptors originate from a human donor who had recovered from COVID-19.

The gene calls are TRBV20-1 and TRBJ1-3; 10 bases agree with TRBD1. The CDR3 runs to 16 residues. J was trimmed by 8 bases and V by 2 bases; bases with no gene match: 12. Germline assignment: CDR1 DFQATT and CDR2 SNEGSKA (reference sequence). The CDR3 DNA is TGCAGTGCTAGATCAAGGACGGGACAGGGGTCGCACACCATATATTTT. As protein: CSARSRTGQGSHTIYF.

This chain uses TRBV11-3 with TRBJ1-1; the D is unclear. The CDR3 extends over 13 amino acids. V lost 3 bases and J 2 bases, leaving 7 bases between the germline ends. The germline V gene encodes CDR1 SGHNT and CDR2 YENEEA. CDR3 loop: CASSLDGNTEAFF. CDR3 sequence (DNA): TGTGCCAGCAGCTTGGACGGAAACACTGAAGCTTTCTTT.

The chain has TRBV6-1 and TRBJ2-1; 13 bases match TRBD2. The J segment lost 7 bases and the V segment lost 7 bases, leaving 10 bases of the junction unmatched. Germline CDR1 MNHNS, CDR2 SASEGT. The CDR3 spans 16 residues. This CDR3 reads CASTRTSGSYPNEQFF. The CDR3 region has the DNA TGTGCCAGCACACGGACTAGCGGGAGCTACCCTAATGAGCAGTTCTTC.

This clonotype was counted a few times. In DNA form, the CDR3 reads TGTGCCAGCAGGGGGGCCATCGTTAAAAACATTCAGTACTTC. Its translation: CASRGAIVKNIQYF. The V gene is TRBV6-4, the J gene TRBJ2-4; tentative D call: TRBD1 (6 bases). This CDR3 has 14 residues. V was clipped by 6 bases and J by 4 bases, with 13 bases between them. The germline gives CDR1 MRHNA, CDR2 SNTAGT.

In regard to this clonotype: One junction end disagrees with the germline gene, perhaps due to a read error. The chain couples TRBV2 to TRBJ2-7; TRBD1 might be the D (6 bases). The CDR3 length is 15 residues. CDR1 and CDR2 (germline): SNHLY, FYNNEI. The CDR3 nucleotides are TGTGCCAACAGTGAAGCAGGGGTAACTACTTACGAGCAGTACTTC. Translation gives CANSEAGVTTYEQYF.

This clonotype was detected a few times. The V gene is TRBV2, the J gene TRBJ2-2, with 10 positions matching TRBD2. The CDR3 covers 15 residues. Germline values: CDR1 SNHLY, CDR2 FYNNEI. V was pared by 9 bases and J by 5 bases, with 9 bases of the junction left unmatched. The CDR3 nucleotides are TGTGCCAGTAAACGGACTAGCGGTACGACCGGGGAGCTGTTTTTT. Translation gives CASKRTSGTTGELFF.

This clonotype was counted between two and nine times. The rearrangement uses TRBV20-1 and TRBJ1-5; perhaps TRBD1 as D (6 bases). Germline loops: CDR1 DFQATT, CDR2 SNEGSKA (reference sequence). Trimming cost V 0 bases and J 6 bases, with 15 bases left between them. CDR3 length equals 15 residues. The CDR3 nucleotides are TGCAGTGCTAGAGAGGGGGGGGGCGAGGGTCAGCCCCAGCATTTT. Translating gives CSAREGGGEGQPQHF.

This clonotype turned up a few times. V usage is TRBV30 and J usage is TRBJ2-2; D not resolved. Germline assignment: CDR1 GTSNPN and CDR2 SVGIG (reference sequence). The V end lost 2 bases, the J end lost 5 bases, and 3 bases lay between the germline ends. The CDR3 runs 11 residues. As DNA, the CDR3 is TGTGCCTGGAGTAGGACCGGGGAGCTGTTTTTT. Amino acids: CAWSRTGELFF.

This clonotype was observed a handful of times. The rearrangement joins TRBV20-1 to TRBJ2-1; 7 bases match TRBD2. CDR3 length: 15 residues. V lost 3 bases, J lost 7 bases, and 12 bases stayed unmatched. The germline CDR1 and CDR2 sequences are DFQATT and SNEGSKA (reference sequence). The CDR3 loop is CSASERGRVRNEQFF. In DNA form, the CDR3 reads TGCAGTGCTAGCGAGCGGGGAAGGGTTCGGAATGAGCAGTTCTTC.

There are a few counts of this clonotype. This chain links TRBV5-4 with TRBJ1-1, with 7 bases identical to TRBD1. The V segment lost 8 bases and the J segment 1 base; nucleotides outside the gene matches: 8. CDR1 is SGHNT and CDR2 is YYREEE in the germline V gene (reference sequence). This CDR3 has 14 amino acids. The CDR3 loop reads CASAMDRRNTEAFF. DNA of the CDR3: TGTGCCAGTGCGATGGACAGGAGGAACACTGAAGCTTTCTTT.